These T cell receptor beta chains were read from a single sample in a study of shared clonotypes between healthy human individuals. Assay: immunoSEQ multiplex PCR; the TCRdb copy retains only in-frame clones and omits some. Of 650,000 to 700,000 clones in the sample, 90% were seen once. Input material: memory CD8+ T cells from PBMCs. These receptors were taken from a man aged 18 to 29 in good health. Some clones in this sample may be carry-over from other donors' samples. The CDR3 runs from the conserved cysteine through the conserved F or W. Each record gives: J gene, V gene, D gene, clone size, CDR3 DNA, CDR3 protein. The D gene is left open where the match is weak. The size entry is marked missing in some rows and otherwise reads once, few, many or a size class.

>TRBJ1-1|TRBV7-2|-|-
TGTGCCAGCAGCTTATTATCCCAGGGGAGGAACACTGAAGCTTTCTTT
CASSLLSQGRNTEAFF
>TRBJ2-1|TRBV9|TRBD1|-
TGTGCCAGCAGCTTCCGGACAGGGGCACTCCATGAGCAGTTCTTC
CASSFRTGALHEQFF
>TRBJ2-1|TRBV7-9|-|many
TGTGCCAGCAGCGGAGTAGGGACCTCTGACGCGCCCTACAATGAGCAGTTCTTC
CASSGVGTSDAPYNEQFF
>TRBJ2-1|TRBV10-1|-|-
TGCGCCAGCAGTGAGTCCTCGCGCTCCTACAATGAGCAGTTCTTC
CASSESSRSYNEQFF
>TRBJ2-1|TRBV7-9|TRBD2|-
TGTGCCAGCAGCCCAGAACTAGCGGGACGCTACAATGAGCAGTTCTTC
CASSPELAGRYNEQFF
>TRBJ1-2|TRBV5-5|TRBD1|-
TGTGCCAGCAGCGCGCCTGCGGGACAGACGGGCTATGGCTACACCTTC
CASSAPAGQTGYGYTF
>TRBJ2-7|TRBV2|-|few
TGTGCCAGCACAGGGGACACCTACGAGCAGTACTTC
CASTGDTYEQYF
>TRBJ2-1|TRBV10-1|-|-
TGCGCCAGCACCGCGGGACATGAGCAGTTCTTC
CASTAGHEQFF
>TRBJ2-7|TRBV7-8|-|-
TGTGCCAGCAGCTTATCCGGTATCCACGAGCAGTACTTC
CASSLSGIHEQYF
>TRBJ1-5|TRBV7-8|-|-
TGTGCCAGCAGTCCAGAGGCAGGCCCAAATCAGCCCCAGCATTTT
CASSPEAGPNQPQHF
>TRBJ1-1|TRBV7-2|-|-
TGTGCCAGCAGCTTAGAGGGCTGGTTTGAAGCTTTCTTT
CASSLEGWFEAFF
>TRBJ1-3|TRBV27|TRBD1|-
TGTGCCAGCAGTCCAGGGACAGACTCTGGAAACACCATATATTTT
CASSPGTDSGNTIYF
>TRBJ1-2|TRBV14|-|-
TGTGCCAGCAGCCAAAGGTATAACAGGGAAGCTAGAGGCTACACCTTC
CASSQRYNREARGYTF
>TRBJ1-3|TRBV7-2|-|-
TGTGCCAGCAACCCGCCGGGGTACTCTGGAAACACCATATATTTT
CASNPPGYSGNTIYF
>TRBJ2-7|TRBV29-1|TRBD2|-
TGCAGCGTTGCGGGGACTAGCGGGAGCTCCTACGAGCAGTACTTC
CSVAGTSGSSYEQYF
>TRBJ1-2|TRBV4-2|-|many
TGTGCCAGCAGCCAAGGCCGAGGAGCCGGGGCCGGGTCTGGCTACACCTTC
CASSQGRGAGAGSGYTF
>TRBJ2-2|TRBV27|-|-
TGTGCCAGCAGTTCGGCACGTAACACCGGGGAGCTGTTTTTT
CASSSARNTGELFF